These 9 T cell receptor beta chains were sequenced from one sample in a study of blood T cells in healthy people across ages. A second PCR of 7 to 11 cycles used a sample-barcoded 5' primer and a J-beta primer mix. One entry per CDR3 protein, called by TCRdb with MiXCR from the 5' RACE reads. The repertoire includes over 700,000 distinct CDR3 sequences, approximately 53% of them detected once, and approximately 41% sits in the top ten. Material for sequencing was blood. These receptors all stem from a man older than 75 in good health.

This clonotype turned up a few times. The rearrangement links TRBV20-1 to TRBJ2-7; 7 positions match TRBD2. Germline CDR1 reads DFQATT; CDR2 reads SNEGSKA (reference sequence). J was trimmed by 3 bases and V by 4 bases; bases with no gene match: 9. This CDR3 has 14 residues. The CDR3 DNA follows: TGCAGTGCTATCATTCAGCGGGACCTCTACGAGCAGTACTTC. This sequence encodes CSAIIQRDLYEQYF.

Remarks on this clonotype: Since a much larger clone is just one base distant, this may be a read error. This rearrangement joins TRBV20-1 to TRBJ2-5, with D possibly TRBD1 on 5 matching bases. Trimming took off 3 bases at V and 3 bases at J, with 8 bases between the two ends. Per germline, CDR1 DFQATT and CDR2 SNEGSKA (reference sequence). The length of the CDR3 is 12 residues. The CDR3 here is CSASQGEETQYF. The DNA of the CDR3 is TGCAGTGCTAGTCAAGGGGAAGAGACCCAGTACTTC.

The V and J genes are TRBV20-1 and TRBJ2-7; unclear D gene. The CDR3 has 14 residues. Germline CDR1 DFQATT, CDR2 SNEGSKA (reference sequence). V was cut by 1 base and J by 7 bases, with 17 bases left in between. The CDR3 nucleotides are TGCAGTGCTAGAGGGCAGTACTCCTACAATGAGCAGTACTTC. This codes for CSARGQYSYNEQYF.

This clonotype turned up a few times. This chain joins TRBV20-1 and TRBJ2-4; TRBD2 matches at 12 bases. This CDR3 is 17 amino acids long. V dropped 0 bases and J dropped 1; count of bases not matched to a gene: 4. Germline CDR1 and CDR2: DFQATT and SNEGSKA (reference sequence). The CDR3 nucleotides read TGCAGTGCTAGAGATCTAGCGGGAGGGCCTGCCAAAAACATTCAGTACTTC. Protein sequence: CSARDLAGGPAKNIQYF.

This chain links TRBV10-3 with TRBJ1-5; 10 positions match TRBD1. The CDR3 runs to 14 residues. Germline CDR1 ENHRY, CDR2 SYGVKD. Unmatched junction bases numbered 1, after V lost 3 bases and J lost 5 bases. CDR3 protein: CAISDGQGDQPQHF. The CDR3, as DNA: TGTGCCATCAGTGACGGACAGGGGGATCAGCCCCAGCATTTT.

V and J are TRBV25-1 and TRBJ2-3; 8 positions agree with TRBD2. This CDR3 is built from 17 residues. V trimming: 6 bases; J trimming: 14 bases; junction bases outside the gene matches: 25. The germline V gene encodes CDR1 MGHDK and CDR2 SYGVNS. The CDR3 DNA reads TGTGCCAGCAGGACCCCCAGCGGGAGATTAGAGCACAGATACGCGTATTTT. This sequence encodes CASRTPSGRLEHRYAYF.

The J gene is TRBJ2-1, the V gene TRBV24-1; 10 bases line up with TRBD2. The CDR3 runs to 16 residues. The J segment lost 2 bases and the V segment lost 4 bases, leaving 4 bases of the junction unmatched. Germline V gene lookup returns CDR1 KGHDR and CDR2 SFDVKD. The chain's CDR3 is CATSDPLAGTYNEQFF. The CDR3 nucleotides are TGTGCCACCAGTGACCCACTAGCGGGAACCTACAATGAGCAGTTCTTC.

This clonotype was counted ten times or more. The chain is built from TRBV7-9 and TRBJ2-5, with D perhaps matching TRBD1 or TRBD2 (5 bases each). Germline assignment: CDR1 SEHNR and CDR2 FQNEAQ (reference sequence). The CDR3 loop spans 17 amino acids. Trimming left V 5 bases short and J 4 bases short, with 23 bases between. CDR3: CASSRVAGKTTTETQYF. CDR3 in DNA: TGTGCCAGCAGCCGCGTTGCAGGGAAGACTACTACAGAGACCCAGTACTTC.

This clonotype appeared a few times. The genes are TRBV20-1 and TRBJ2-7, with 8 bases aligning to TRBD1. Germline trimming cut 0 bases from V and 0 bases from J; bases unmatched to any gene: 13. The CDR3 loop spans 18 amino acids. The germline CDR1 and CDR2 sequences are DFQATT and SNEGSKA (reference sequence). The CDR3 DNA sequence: TGCAGTGCTAGAGATCTTACAGGGGGTGCTACAAGCTCCTACGAGCAGTACTTC. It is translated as CSARDLTGGATSSYEQYF.